The subject of this entry is one TCR beta chain. The data stem from a study of CD8 T cells in ankylosing spondylitis. From germline, CDR1 is MDHEN and CDR2 SYDVKM. Trimming removed 2 bases at V and 2 bases at J, with 13 bases between. This CDR3 spans 16 amino acids. One entry per CDR3 protein, called by TCRdb with MiXCR from the 5' RACE reads. The profile shows 300,000 to 350,000 distinct CDR3 sequences, more than 9% of them singletons. This chain joins TRBV28 and TRBJ2-4; TRBD2 is a possible D gene (5 bases). The TCR originated in a female donor with ankylosing spondylitis or in good health (not recorded which). The sequencing sample was made of blood, either unsorted or a sorted T cell fraction (not recorded which). CDR3 DNA: TGTGCCAGCAGTTTAGTTGGGAGCGAACCCAAAAACATTCAGTACTTC. Translation: CASSLVGSEPKNIQYF.